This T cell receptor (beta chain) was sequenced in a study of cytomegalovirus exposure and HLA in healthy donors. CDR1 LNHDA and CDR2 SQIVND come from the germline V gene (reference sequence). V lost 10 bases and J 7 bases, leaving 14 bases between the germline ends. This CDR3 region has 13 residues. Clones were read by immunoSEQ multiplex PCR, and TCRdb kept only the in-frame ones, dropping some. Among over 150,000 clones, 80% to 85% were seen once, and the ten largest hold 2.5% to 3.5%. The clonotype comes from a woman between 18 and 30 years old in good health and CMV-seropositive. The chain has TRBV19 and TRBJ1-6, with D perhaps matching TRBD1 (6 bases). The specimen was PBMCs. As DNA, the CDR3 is TGTGCCACTGCGGACAGAGCAAATTCACCCCTCCACTTT. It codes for CATADRANSPLHF.